One and the same sample provided the 25 T cell receptor beta chains below, sequenced in a study of cytomegalovirus exposure and HLA in healthy donors (dated by TCRdb to about 2017). Library prep was done by the immunoSEQ multiplex PCR assay. For the multiplex PCR, a mixture combining 60 forward primers for TCR Vbeta segments and 13 reverse primers for TCR Jbeta segments was used. This is the immuneACCESS table as TCRdb keeps it, with only in-frame sequences that have V and J called. A part of the clones is gone; compared with another copy, unresolved V genes explain less than half, and the rest is unexplained. This sample holds tens of thousands of clones; 80% to 90% were observed only once. The top ten clones comprise roughly 12% of the sample. The sample consisted of PBMCs. All receptors derive from a woman in her twenties or thirties in good health and CMV-seropositive.

V gene TRBV5-1 combines with J gene TRBJ2-2, with 11 bases that match TRBD2. This CDR3 contains 19 residues. V gave up 1 base and J gave up 7 bases; unmatched junction bases: 15. Germline CDR1 and CDR2: SGHRS and YFSETQ. In nucleotides, the CDR3 is TGCGCCAGCAGCTTGTCGGCAGGCCGCACTAGCGGGAGCGACGGGGAGCTGTTTTTT. Encoded protein: CASSLSAGRTSGSDGELFF.

The V and J genes are TRBV5-6 and TRBJ1-2; D gene unclear. V lost 1 base to trimming and J lost 5 bases, with 9 bases between them. The V gene's germline CDR1 is SGHDT and CDR2 YYEEEE. The CDR3 is 13 amino acids. CDR3: CASSLPVGYGYTF. The CDR3 DNA is TGTGCCAGCAGCTTGCCGGTCGGGTATGGCTACACCTTC.

The chain employs TRBV6-1 and TRBJ2-1; TRBD2 matches 8 bases. Looked up from germline, CDR1 is MNHNS and CDR2 is SASEGT. This CDR3 contains 15 residues. V shed 5 bases and J 4 bases; nucleotides not matched to a gene: 7. The chain's CDR3 is CASSFRLARYNEQFF. CDR3 bases: TGTGCCAGCAGTTTCCGACTAGCGAGATACAATGAGCAGTTCTTC.

V gene TRBV5-1 combines with J gene TRBJ2-1, with 11 bases fitting TRBD2. Germline V gene lookup returns CDR1 SGHRS and CDR2 YFSETQ. The V and J ends lost 2 bases and 0 bases, in that order; junction bases with no gene match: 1. The CDR3 totals 16 residues. The CDR3 here is CASSFSGGGSYNEQFF. As DNA, the CDR3 is TGCGCCAGCAGCTTTAGCGGGGGGGGCTCCTACAATGAGCAGTTCTTC.

The genes are TRBV7-7 and TRBJ2-5, with D possibly matching TRBD2 (6 bases). Trimming took 3 bases from V and 0 from J, leaving 8 bases between them. Germline V gene data show CDR1 as SSHAT and CDR2 as FNYEAQ (reference sequence). The CDR3 has 14 residues. DNA of the CDR3: TGTGCCAGCAGCTTGGGAGGTAACCAAGAGACCCAGTACTTC. This translates into CASSLGGNQETQYF.

V gene TRBV19 combines with J gene TRBJ2-1; 16 bases map to TRBD2. This CDR3 region has 18 residues. CDR1 is LNHDA, CDR2 SQIVND, per germline (reference sequence). J lost 4 bases, V lost 5 bases, and 8 bases had no gene match. This CDR3 is CASSATGTSGRGYNEQFF. The CDR3 coding sequence is TGTGCCAGTAGTGCTACCGGGACTAGCGGGAGGGGGTACAATGAGCAGTTCTTC.

The genes are TRBV5-1 and TRBJ2-7; a weak D match, TRBD1 (5 bases). V lost 2 bases and J lost 6, with 15 bases in between. The CDR3 spans 14 residues. CDR1 and CDR2 from the germline V gene are SGHRS and YFSETQ. The CDR3: CASSLEYDRGEQYF. In nucleotides, the CDR3 is TGCGCCAGCAGCTTAGAATACGACAGAGGCGAGCAGTACTTC.

The CDR3: CASSQGTDGNIQYF. The CDR3 nucleotides read TGCGCCAGCAGCCAAGGGACAGATGGAAACATTCAGTACTTC. V usage is TRBV5-1 and J usage is TRBJ2-4, with 7 bases matching TRBD1. Trimming took 4 bases from V and 6 from J; bases not matched to a gene: 7. Germline-derived CDR1 and CDR2 are SGHRS and YFSETQ. This CDR3 is built from 14 residues.

The chain links TRBV28 to TRBJ2-7, with TRBD2 identical over 8 bases. This CDR3 has 14 residues. V shed 10 bases, J shed 5 bases, and the junction held 13 bases outside the gene matches. CDR1 MDHEN and CDR2 SYDVKM come from the germline V gene. The CDR3, as DNA: TGTGCCACCCATCGGGGACTAGAGGGCCACGAGCAGTACTTC. The encoded protein is CATHRGLEGHEQYF.

This clone was seen more than once but under ten times. The chain uses TRBV6-1 and TRBJ2-3; 9 bases line up with TRBD1. In germline, CDR1 is MNHNS, CDR2 SASEGT. This CDR3 spans 15 amino acids. With 2 bases clipped from V and 5 bases from J, the junction kept 5 bases outside the gene matches. Written as DNA, the CDR3 is TGTGCCAGCAGTGAATGGGACAGGGTGATAGATACGCAGTATTTT. Residues: CASSEWDRVIDTQYF.

This chain links TRBV30 with TRBJ1-2; 7 positions agree with TRBD1. CDR1 is GTSNPN and CDR2 is SVGIG in the germline V gene (reference sequence). V lost 3 bases and J lost 5; bases outside the gene matches: 6. This CDR3 has 13 residues. The CDR3 DNA reads TGTGCCTGGAGAGACAGGGCGGAATATGGCTACACCTTC. It is translated as CAWRDRAEYGYTF. Filled out from reference TRBV30 and TRBJ1-2, the complete variable domain reads SQTIHQWPATLVQPVGSPLSLECTVEGTSNPNLYWYRQAAGRGLQLLFYSVGIGQISSEVPQNLSASRPQDRQFILSSKKLLLSDSGFYLCAWRDRAEYGYTFGSGTRLTVV.

The chain is built from TRBV19 and TRBJ2-4; D perhaps matches TRBD1 (6 bases). CDR3 size: 14 residues. Germline V gene lookup returns CDR1 LNHDA and CDR2 SQIVND (reference sequence). The V end was cut by 2 bases, the J end by 6 bases, with 11 bases between. CDR3 amino acids: CASSISGTRNIQYF. As DNA, the CDR3 is TGTGCCAGTAGTATATCGGGGACAAGAAACATTCAGTACTTC.

This clone was seen once. The V gene is TRBV5-1, the J gene TRBJ2-3; 12 nucleotides match TRBD2. V dropped 0 bases and J dropped 8; count of bases not matched to a gene: 10. In germline, CDR1 is SGHRS, CDR2 YFSETQ. CDR3 length: 17 residues. The CDR3 sequence: CASSLVVTSGGQSTQYF. CDR3 nucleotides: TGCGCCAGCAGCTTGGTCGTGACTAGCGGGGGTCAAAGTACGCAGTATTTT.

The chain employs TRBV7-2 and TRBJ2-4, with 7 positions matching TRBD2. CDR3 length: 15 amino acids. Germline V lookup: CDR1 SGHTA, CDR2 FQGNSA. The V gene end was trimmed by 2 bases and the J gene end by 1 base; junction bases not matched to a gene: 2. The CDR3 DNA reads TGTGCCAGCAGCTTAAGCGGGAATGCCAAAAACATTCAGTACTTC. Protein product: CASSLSGNAKNIQYF.

The rearrangement links TRBV27 to TRBJ2-7; TRBD2 is a possible D gene (6 bases). The length of the CDR3 is 14 residues. The germline gives CDR1 MNHEY, CDR2 SMNVEV (reference sequence). The V gene lost 4 bases and the J gene lost 1 base, with 11 bases spanning the gap. The CDR3 DNA is TGTGCCAGCAGTTCAACTGGGGGGTCCTACGAGCAGTACTTC. As protein: CASSSTGGSYEQYF.

This clone was seen a handful of times. The gene calls are TRBV6-4 and TRBJ2-3, with TRBD2 as a possible D gene (6 bases). Deletions cut 6 bases from V and 1 base from J, with 8 bases between. The V gene's germline CDR1 is MRHNA and CDR2 SNTAGT. This CDR3 has 13 amino acids. The CDR3 protein is CASSASGTDTQYF. The CDR3 bases are TGTGCCAGCAGCGCTAGCGGCACAGATACGCAGTATTTT.

The chain uses TRBV19 and TRBJ1-3; TRBD1 matches at 7 bases. The CDR3 length is 14 residues. The junction had 4 bases not matched to a gene; V was cut back by 6 bases and J by 2 bases. CDR1 LNHDA and CDR2 SQIVND come from the germline V gene (reference sequence). The CDR3 bases are TGTGCCAGTAGCACGACAGGGACTGGAAACACCATATATTTT. It translates to CASSTTGTGNTIYF. Supplemented by reference TRBV19 and TRBJ1-3, the full variable domain reads DGGITQSPKYLFRKEGQNVTLSCEQNLNHDAMYWYRQDPGQGLRLIYYSQIVNDFQKGDIAEGYSVSREKKESFPLTVTSAQKNPTAFYLCASSTTGTGNTIYFGEGSWLTVV.

This clone was found a few times. V is TRBV7-9 and J is TRBJ1-1; 7 bases match TRBD1. Trimming took 5 bases from V and 1 from J; bases not matched to a gene: 7. CDR3 length: 15 residues. In germline, CDR1 is SEHNR, CDR2 FQNEAQ (reference sequence). The CDR3 region is CASSLLTGWNTEAFF. In DNA form, the CDR3 reads TGTGCCAGCAGCCTTCTGACAGGGTGGAACACTGAAGCTTTCTTT.

The genes are TRBV30 and TRBJ2-1; 7 bases agree with TRBD1. Losses at the gene ends were 0 bases for V and 4 bases for J; bases not matched to a gene: 6. CDR3 size: 15 residues. Germline V CDR1 and CDR2: GTSNPN, SVGIG (reference sequence). The CDR3: CAWSVRAGGYNEQFF. The CDR3 DNA sequence: TGTGCCTGGAGTGTACGGGCAGGGGGTTACAATGAGCAGTTCTTC. The variable domain in full, completed from reference TRBV30 and TRBJ2-1, reads SQTIHQWPATLVQPVGSPLSLECTVEGTSNPNLYWYRQAAGRGLQLLFYSVGIGQISSEVPQNLSASRPQDRQFILSSKKLLLSDSGFYLCAWSVRAGGYNEQFFGPGTRLTVL.

The J gene is TRBJ1-2, the V gene TRBV10-1, with 7 nucleotides matching TRBD1. CDR1 and CDR2 (germline): WNHNN, SYGVQD (reference sequence). This CDR3 region has 13 residues. The V and J ends lost 5 bases and 8 bases, in that order; junction bases with no gene match: 8. The CDR3 DNA is TGCGCCAGCAGTCCGACAGGGACGGGAGGCTACACCTTC. Its protein is CASSPTGTGGYTF.

This chain's CDR3 is CASSLLTDTQYF. CDR3 in DNA: TGTGCCAGCAGTTTACTCACAGATACGCAGTATTTT. The chain combines TRBV28 with TRBJ2-3; D unresolved. The CDR3 length is 12 residues. From germline, CDR1 is MDHEN and CDR2 SYDVKM. V was pared by 2 bases and J by 2 bases, with 2 bases between.

The J gene is TRBJ2-3, the V gene TRBV19; 9 nucleotides agree with TRBD2. Germline CDR1 is LNHDA and CDR2 is SQIVND (reference sequence). The CDR3 spans 16 residues. V lost 3 bases to trimming and J lost 8 bases; unmatched junction nucleotides: 12. CDR3 loop: CASSMLAGRLIGTQYF. The DNA of the CDR3 is TGTGCCAGTAGTATGCTAGCGGGACGGCTTATCGGTACGCAGTATTTT.

V usage is TRBV4-2 and J usage is TRBJ2-5; 9 bases align to TRBD2. The germline V gene has CDR1 LGHNA and CDR2 YNFKEQ. This CDR3 comprises 17 residues. Trimming removed 1 base from V and 4 bases from J; junction bases left unmatched: 10. Here the CDR3 reads CASSQVGGRAGGETQYF. In nucleotides, the CDR3 is TGTGCCAGCAGCCAAGTGGGCGGGAGGGCCGGCGGAGAGACCCAGTACTTC.

This chain joins TRBV29-1 and TRBJ2-1; 8 nucleotides line up with TRBD1. V lost 5 bases to trimming and J lost 13 bases; unmatched junction nucleotides: 19. The CDR3 has 15 amino acids. Germline CDR1 and CDR2: SQVTM and ANQGSEA. CDR3 amino acids: CSVWPQGAPTETQFF. DNA for the CDR3: TGCAGCGTTTGGCCGCAGGGGGCGCCGACAGAGACACAGTTCTTC.

The rearrangement joins TRBV6-5 to TRBJ2-1, with TRBD1 identical over 7 bases. Germline assignment: CDR1 MNHEY and CDR2 SVGAGI. Trimming cost V 6 bases and J 5 bases; bases outside gene matches: 4. The CDR3 loop spans 13 amino acids. CDR3 coding DNA: TGTGCCAGCAGCCATGGGACAGACAATGAGCAGTTCTTC. Its translation is CASSHGTDNEQFF.